This TCR beta chain was recovered during a study of CD8+ T cells in alopecia areata. Sorting of CD4+ and CD8+ T cells was performed on PBMCs. As to this clone: Other DNA sequences of this sample code for an identical CDR3.

cDNA serving as the sequencing template came from extracted, reverse transcribed RNA. This table comes from immunoSEQ multiplex PCR, and its TCRdb copy is limited to in-frame clones, with some not included. This table holds about 150,000 clones, 55% to 65% found once. CDR1 and CDR2 (germline): SQVTM, ANQGSEA. V lost 4 bases, J lost 0 bases, and 6 bases lay in between. The CDR3 spans 12 residues. Sequencing was done on a sample of CD4+ T cells sorted from blood. The chain links TRBV29-1 to TRBJ1-1; D is unresolved. This TCR derives from a human donor in good health. This CDR3 is CSVGTVNTEAFF. CDR3 bases: TGCAGCGTTGGGACGGTGAACACTGAAGCTTTCTTT.